This T cell receptor beta chain was recorded in a study of Tregs in tolerant kidney transplant recipients. General study results and limits: Findings come from small patient numbers and require larger validation. No direct test of biological reproducibility was done here.

In germline, CDR1 is SGHNT, CDR2 YYREEE (reference sequence). The junction had 2 bases not matched to a gene; V was cut back by 4 bases and J by 2 bases. This CDR3 region has 13 residues. Using immunoSEQ multiplex PCR, the repertoire was profiled, and TCRdb retains in-frame clones only, with some absent. The table lists about 240,000 clones, more than 65% of them singletons. About this clone itself: Its antigen is undetermined.

Unstimulated regulatory T cells (CD4+CD25+CD127-), CD4+CD25- non-regulatory cells, CD4 and CD8 cells were FACS-sorted from thawed PBMCs. The origin of this receptor is a human donor in good health. Specimen: CD4+ T cells from blood. The genes are TRBV5-4 and TRBJ2-5, with 7 bases fitting TRBD2. CDR3 sequence reads: CASSRGDQETQYF. In nucleotides, the CDR3 is TGTGCCAGCAGCCGGGGGGATCAAGAGACCCAGTACTTC.